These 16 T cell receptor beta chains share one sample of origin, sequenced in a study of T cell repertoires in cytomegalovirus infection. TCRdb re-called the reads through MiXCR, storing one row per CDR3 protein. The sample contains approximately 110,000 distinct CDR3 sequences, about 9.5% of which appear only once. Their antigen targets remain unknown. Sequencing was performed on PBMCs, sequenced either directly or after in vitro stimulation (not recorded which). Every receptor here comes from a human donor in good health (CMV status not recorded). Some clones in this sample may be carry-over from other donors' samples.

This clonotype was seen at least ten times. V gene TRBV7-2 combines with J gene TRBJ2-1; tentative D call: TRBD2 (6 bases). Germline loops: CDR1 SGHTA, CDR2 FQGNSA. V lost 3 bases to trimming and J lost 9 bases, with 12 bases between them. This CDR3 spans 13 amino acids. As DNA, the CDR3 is TGTGCCAGCAGCTTGGAGGGTTTCAGTGAGCAGTTCTTC. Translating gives CASSLEGFSEQFF.

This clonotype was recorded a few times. CDR3: CSASGYLGYNEQFF. DNA for the CDR3: TGCAGTGCTAGTGGGTACCTAGGCTACAATGAGCAGTTCTTC. V gene TRBV20-1 combines with J gene TRBJ2-1; no reliable D call. Germline V gene lookup returns CDR1 DFQATT and CDR2 SNEGSKA (reference sequence). The V gene lost 3 bases and the J gene lost 3 bases, with 12 bases spanning the gap. This CDR3 spans 14 amino acids.

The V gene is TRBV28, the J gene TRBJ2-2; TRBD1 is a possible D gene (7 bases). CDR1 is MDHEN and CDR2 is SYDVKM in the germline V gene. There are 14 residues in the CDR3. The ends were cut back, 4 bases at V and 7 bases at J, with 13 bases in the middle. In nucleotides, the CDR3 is TGTGCCAGCAGTTCGACAGGGAGGCTCGGGGAGCTGTTTTTT. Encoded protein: CASSSTGRLGELFF.

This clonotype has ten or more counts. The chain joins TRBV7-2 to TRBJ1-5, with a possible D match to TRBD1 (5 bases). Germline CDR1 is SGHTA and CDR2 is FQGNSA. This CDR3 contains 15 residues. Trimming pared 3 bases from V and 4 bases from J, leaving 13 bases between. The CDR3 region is CASSLMDTQNQPQHF. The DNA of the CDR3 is TGTGCCAGCAGCTTGATGGACACCCAGAATCAGCCCCAGCATTTT.

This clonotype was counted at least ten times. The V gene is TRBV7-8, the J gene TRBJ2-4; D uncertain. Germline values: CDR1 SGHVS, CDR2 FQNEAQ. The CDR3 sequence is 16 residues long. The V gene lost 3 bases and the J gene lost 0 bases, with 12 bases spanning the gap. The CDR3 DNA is TGTGCCAGCAGCTTTGGGGTAGACCTAGCCAAAAACATTCAGTACTTC. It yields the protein CASSFGVDLAKNIQYF.

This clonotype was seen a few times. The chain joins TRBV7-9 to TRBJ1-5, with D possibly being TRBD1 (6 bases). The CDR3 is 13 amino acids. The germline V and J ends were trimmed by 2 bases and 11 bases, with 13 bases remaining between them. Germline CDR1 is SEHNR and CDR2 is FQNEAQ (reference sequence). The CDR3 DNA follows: TGTGCCAGCAGCTTATGGGGGGGCCAAGCCCAGCATTTT. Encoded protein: CASSLWGGQAQHF.

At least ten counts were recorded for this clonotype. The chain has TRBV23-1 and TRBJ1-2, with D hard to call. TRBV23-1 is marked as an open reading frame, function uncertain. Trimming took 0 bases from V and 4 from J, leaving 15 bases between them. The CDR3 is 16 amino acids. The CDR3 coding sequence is TGCGCCAGCAGTCAATCCAAGGGAGTTTCTTCCTATGGCTACACCTTC. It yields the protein CASSQSKGVSSYGYTF.

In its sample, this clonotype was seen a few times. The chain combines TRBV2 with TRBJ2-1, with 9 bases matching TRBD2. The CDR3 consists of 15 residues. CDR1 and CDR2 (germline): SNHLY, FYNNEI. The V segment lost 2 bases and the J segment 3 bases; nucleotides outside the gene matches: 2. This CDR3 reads CASSELREGYNEQFF. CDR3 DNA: TGTGCCAGCAGTGAACTGCGGGAGGGCTACAATGAGCAGTTCTTC.

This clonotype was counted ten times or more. CDR3 coding DNA: TGTGCCAGCACCTTTTGGACAGGGTCGGGGAATCAGCCCCAGCATTTT. Its protein product is CASTFWTGSGNQPQHF. This chain connects TRBV28 to TRBJ1-5; 8 bases fit TRBD1. The CDR3 covers 16 residues. CDR1 is MDHEN, CDR2 SYDVKM, per germline. The junction had 12 bases not matched to a gene; V was cut back by 7 bases and J by 4 bases.

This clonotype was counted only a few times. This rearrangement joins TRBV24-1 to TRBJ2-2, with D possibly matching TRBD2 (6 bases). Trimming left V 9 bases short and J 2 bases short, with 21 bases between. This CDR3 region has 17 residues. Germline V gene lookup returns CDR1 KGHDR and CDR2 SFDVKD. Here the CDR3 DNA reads TGTGCCACCGGAAGCGGAAGGGGACTCCGAAACACCGGGGAGCTGTTTTTT. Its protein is CATGSGRGLRNTGELFF.

CDR3 coding DNA: TGTGCCAGCAGTTTACAAGTTCGTAGCGGGAGGGACCACAATGAGCAGTTCTTC. Encoded protein: CASSLQVRSGRDHNEQFF. V gene TRBV28 combines with J gene TRBJ2-1; 11 bases line up with TRBD2. CDR3 length equals 18 residues. Germline-derived CDR1 and CDR2 are MDHEN and SYDVKM. V was pared by 2 bases and J by 5 bases, with 11 bases of the junction left unmatched.

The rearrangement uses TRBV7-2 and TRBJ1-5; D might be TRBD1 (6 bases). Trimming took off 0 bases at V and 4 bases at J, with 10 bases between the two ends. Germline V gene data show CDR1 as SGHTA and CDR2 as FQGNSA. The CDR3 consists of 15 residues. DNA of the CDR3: TGTGCCAGCAGCTTAGCGAGGACAGCGAATCAGCCCCAGCATTTT. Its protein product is CASSLARTANQPQHF.

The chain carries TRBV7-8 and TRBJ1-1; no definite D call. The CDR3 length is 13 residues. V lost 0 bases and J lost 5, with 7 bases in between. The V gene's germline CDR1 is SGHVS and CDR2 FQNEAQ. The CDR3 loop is CASSLAEGTEAFF. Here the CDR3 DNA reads TGTGCCAGCAGCTTAGCGGAGGGTACTGAAGCTTTCTTT.

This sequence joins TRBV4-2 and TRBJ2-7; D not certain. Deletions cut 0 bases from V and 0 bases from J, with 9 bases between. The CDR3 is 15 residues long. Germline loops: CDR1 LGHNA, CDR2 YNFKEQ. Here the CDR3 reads CASSQDRRSSYEQYF. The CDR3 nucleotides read TGTGCCAGCAGCCAAGATCGCAGGAGCTCCTACGAGCAGTACTTC.

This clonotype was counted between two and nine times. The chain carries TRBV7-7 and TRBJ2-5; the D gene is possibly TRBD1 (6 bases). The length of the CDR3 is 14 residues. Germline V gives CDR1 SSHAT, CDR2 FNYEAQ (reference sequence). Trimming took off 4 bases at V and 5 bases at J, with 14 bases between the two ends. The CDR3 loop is CASSSASGAETQYF. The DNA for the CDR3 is TGTGCCAGCAGCTCGGCCTCAGGGGCGGAGACCCAGTACTTC. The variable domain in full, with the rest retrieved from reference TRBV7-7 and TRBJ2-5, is GAGVSQSPRYKVTKRGQDVTLRCDPISSHATLYWYQQALGQGPEFLTYFNYEAQPDKSGLPSDRFSAERPEGSISTLTIQRTEQRDSAMYRCASSSASGAETQYFGPGTRLLVL.

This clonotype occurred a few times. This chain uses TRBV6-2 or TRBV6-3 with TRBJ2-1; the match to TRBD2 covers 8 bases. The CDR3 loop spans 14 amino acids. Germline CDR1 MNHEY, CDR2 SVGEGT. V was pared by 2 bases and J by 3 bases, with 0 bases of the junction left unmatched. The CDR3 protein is CASSYTSGYNEQFF. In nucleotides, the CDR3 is TGTGCCAGCAGTTACACTAGCGGCTACAATGAGCAGTTCTTC.